These 14 T cell receptor beta chains originate from one sample sequenced in a study of human T cells and chemical hapten exposure. TCRdb re-analysed the RACE reads in MiXCR, keeping a single row per CDR3 protein. The data show 360,000 or so distinct CDR3 sequences, just under 6.5% seen once. Time point noted: patch test 2, 6 weeks after DPC sensitization. Treatment denoted: therapeutic diphenylcyclopropenone sensitization with weekly scalp DPC. The source material was whole blood, sampled in connection with sensitization to the hapten diphenylcyclopropenone (DPC). Source of these receptors: a woman younger than 30 with alopecia areata. Some clones in this sample may be carry-over from other donors' samples.

This clonotype occurred a few times. The chain uses TRBV12-3 or TRBV12-4 and TRBJ2-1; D might be TRBD1 or TRBD2, each matching 5 bases. Trimming stripped 6 bases from V and 10 bases from J, with 13 bases between. This CDR3 is built from 12 residues. In DNA, the CDR3 is TGTGCCAGCAGGATATTGGGGGACGAGCAGTTCTTC. Encoded protein: CASRILGDEQFF.

This clonotype appeared many times. The V gene is TRBV4-3, the J gene TRBJ1-3; TRBD1 matches at 7 bases. Germline V lookup: CDR1 LGHNA, CDR2 YSLEER. CDR3 length equals 18 residues. The V and J ends lost 0 bases and 2 bases, in that order; junction bases with no gene match: 10. Here the CDR3 DNA reads TGCGCCAGCAGCCAAGAGTATGGCACAGGGGAAGCTGGAAACACCATATATTTT. This encodes CASSQEYGTGEAGNTIYF.

Ten or more counts support this clonotype. The V and J genes are TRBV5-1 and TRBJ2-1; TRBD2 matches 7 bases. Germline CDR1 SGHRS, CDR2 YFSETQ. The CDR3 runs to 15 residues. V trimming: 1 base; J trimming: 7 bases; junction bases outside the gene matches: 8. CDR3 coding DNA: TGCGCCAGCAGCTTGCGGAGCGGGGACGGGAATGAGCAGTTCTTC. It translates to CASSLRSGDGNEQFF.

Notes on this clonotype: A much larger clone lies one base from this, so it may be a read error. The V call is TRBV7-9, the J call TRBJ1-1, with 7 bases matching TRBD1. CDR1 and CDR2 (germline): SEHNR, FQNEAQ (reference sequence). The junction had 7 bases not matched to a gene; V was cut back by 7 bases and J by 11 bases. CDR3 length: 11 amino acids. CDR3 nucleotides: TGTGCCAGCAACCAGGGGGATGATGCTTTCTTT. It specifies CASNQGDDAFF. Full variable domain (missing parts from reference TRBV7-9 and TRBJ1-1): DTGVSQNPRHKITKRGQNVTFRCDPISEHNRLYWYRQTLGQGPEFLTYFQNEAQLEKSRLLSDRFSAERPKGSFSTLEIQRTEQGDSAMYLCASNQGDDAFFGQGTRLTVV.

This clonotype was recorded at least ten times. V usage is TRBV2 and J usage is TRBJ1-5; TRBD1 agrees at 9 bases. The CDR3 length is 14 residues. V was pared by 6 bases and J by 5 bases, with 5 bases of the junction left unmatched. Germline V CDR1 and CDR2: SNHLY, FYNNEI. The CDR3 DNA reads as TGTGCCAGCAGCTCACAGGGGGCGTATCAGCCCCAGCATTTT. Translated: CASSSQGAYQPQHF. Full variable domain (missing parts from reference TRBV2 and TRBJ1-5): EPEVTQTPSHQVTQMGQEVILRCVPISNHLYFYWYRQILGQKVEFLVSFYNNEISEKSEIFDDQFSVERPDGSNFTLKIRSTKLEDSAMYFCASSSQGAYQPQHFGDGTRLSIL.

The CDR3 here is CASRAGSTQETQYF. The CDR3 DNA reads as TGTGCCAGCAGGGCGGGGTCCACGCAGGAGACCCAGTACTTC. The chain carries TRBV12-3 or TRBV12-4 and TRBJ2-5; tentatively, D is TRBD2 (6 bases). Trimming took 6 bases from V and 5 from J, leaving 16 bases between them. This CDR3 is built from 14 residues.

This rearrangement joins TRBV5-1 to TRBJ1-4; D remains ambiguous. The V gene lost 5 bases and the J gene lost 3 bases, with 8 bases spanning the gap. Germline CDR1 is SGHRS and CDR2 is YFSETQ. This CDR3 is built from 13 residues. CDR3 DNA sequence: TGCGCCAGCAGAACCGCCCCTAATGAAAAACTGTTTTTT. This sequence encodes CASRTAPNEKLFF. Full variable domain (rest looked up from reference TRBV5-1 and TRBJ1-4): KAGVTQTPRYLIKTRGQQVTLSCSPISGHRSVSWYQQTPGQGLQFLFEYFSETQRNKGNFPGRFSGRQFSNSRSEMNVSTLELGDSALYLCASRTAPNEKLFFGSGTQLSVL.

In this sample, this clonotype turned up many times. The chain employs TRBV29-1 and TRBJ1-5; D might be TRBD1 (6 bases). The CDR3 sequence is 12 residues long. The germline V gene encodes CDR1 SQVTM and CDR2 ANQGSEA. The V and J ends lost 6 bases and 5 bases respectively, with 11 bases between them. CDR3 DNA: TGCAGCGTACAGGGTAACGATCAGCCCCAGCATTTT. It codes for CSVQGNDQPQHF.

This clonotype was seen a handful of times. The chain recombines TRBV20-1 with TRBJ2-3, with 9 bases matching TRBD1. Looked up from germline, CDR1 is DFQATT and CDR2 is SNEGSKA (reference sequence). The CDR3 has 16 residues. The junction had 12 bases not matched to a gene; V was cut back by 3 bases and J by 5 bases. The CDR3 nucleotides read TGCAGTGCTAGGGAAAGAAACAGGGGGCCTGTAGATACGCAGTATTTT. This sequence encodes CSARERNRGPVDTQYF.

In this sample, this clonotype turned up a few times. V and J are TRBV9 and TRBJ2-6; 7 bases fit TRBD1. Germline CDR1 SGDLS, CDR2 YYNGEE. The CDR3 is 20 amino acids. Trimming cost V 0 bases and J 2 bases; bases outside gene matches: 14. CDR3 amino acids: CASSVASETGHLAGANVLTF. The CDR3 DNA reads as TGTGCCAGCAGCGTAGCTTCCGAGACAGGGCATCTTGCTGGGGCCAACGTCCTGACTTTC.

This clonotype was detected many times. The V gene is TRBV13, the J gene TRBJ1-1; 10 bases map to TRBD1. Germline CDR1 is PRHDT and CDR2 is FYEKMQ (reference sequence). The CDR3 sequence is 16 residues long. The trim removed 5 bases at V and 5 bases at J, leaving 11 bases unmatched. This chain's CDR3 is CASSPIRQGAQTEAFF. CDR3 DNA sequence: TGTGCCAGCAGCCCAATACGACAGGGGGCGCAGACTGAAGCTTTCTTT.

Ten or more counts support this clonotype. The chain uses TRBV7-3 and TRBJ2-5, with D possibly TRBD2 on 5 matching bases. Germline CDR1 and CDR2: SGHTA and FQGTGA. The CDR3 is 13 residues long. Trimming pared 4 bases from V and 0 bases from J, leaving 6 bases between. The CDR3 coding sequence is TGTGCCAGCAGCTCGACTAACCAAGAGACCCAGTACTTC. It is translated as CASSSTNQETQYF.

In this sample, this clonotype turned up a few times. The chain employs TRBV4-1 and TRBJ2-3, with 11 bases identical to TRBD2. With 5 bases clipped from V and 6 bases from J, the junction kept 10 bases outside the gene matches. CDR3 size: 16 residues. Per the germline V gene, CDR1 is MGHRA and CDR2 is YSYEKL. The CDR3 spells CASSKTLAGDHDTQYF. In nucleotides, the CDR3 is TGCGCCAGCAGCAAGACACTAGCGGGGGACCATGATACGCAGTATTTT.

This clonotype turned up a few times. The chain is built from TRBV28 and TRBJ2-3; 9 nucleotides agree with TRBD2. The V gene end was trimmed by 0 bases and the J gene end by 4 bases; junction bases not matched to a gene: 8. The CDR3 is 17 residues long. Germline CDR1 reads MDHEN; CDR2 reads SYDVKM. CDR3 sequence reads: CASSLWDLAGRSDTQYF. CDR3 sequence (DNA): TGTGCCAGCAGTTTATGGGATCTAGCGGGGCGGTCAGATACGCAGTATTTT.